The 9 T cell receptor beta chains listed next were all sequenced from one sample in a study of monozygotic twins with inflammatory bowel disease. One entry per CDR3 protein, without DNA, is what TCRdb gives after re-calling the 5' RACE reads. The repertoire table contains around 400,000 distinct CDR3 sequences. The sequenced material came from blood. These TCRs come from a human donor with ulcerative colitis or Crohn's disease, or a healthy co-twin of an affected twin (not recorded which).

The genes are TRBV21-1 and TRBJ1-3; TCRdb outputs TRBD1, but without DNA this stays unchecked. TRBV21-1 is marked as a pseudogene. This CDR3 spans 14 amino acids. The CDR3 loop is CASNGTGRENTIYF.

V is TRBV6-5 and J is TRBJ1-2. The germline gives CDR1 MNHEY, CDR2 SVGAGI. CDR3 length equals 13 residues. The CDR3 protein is CASRKGVNYGYTF.

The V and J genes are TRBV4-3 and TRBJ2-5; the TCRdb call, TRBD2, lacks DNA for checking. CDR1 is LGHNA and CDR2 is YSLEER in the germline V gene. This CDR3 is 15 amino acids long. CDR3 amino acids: CASSPGTSYQETQYF.

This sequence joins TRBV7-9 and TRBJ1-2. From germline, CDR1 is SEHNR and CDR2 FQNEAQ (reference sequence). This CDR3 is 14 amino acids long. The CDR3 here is CASRPVEANYGYTF.

CDR3 protein: CASSPGAEGQPQHF. V usage is TRBV18 and J usage is TRBJ1-5; TCRdb lists TRBD1, though no DNA is available to test this call. CDR1 and CDR2 from the germline V gene are KGHSH and LQKENI. This CDR3 comprises 14 residues.

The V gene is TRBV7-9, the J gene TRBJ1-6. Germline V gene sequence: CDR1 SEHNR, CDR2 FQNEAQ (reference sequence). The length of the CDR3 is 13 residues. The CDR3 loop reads CASSLAGLSPLHF.

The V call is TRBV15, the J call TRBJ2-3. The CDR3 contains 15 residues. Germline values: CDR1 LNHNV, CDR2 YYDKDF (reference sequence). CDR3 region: CATSSNRPGTDTQYF.

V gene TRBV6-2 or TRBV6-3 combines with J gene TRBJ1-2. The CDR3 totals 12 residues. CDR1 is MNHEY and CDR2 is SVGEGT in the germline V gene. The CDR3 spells CASSESFNGYTF.

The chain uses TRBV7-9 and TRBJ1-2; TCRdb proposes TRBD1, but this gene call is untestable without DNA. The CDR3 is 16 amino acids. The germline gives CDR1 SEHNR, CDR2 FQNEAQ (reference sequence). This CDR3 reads CASSPGGRTSNYGYTF.